The TCR beta chain under discussion was sequenced for a study of OX40 agonist ivuxolimab in advanced cancers. General observations from the study: There were, on average, more expanded clones in CD8+ T cells than in CD4+.

Clones were sequenced by immunoSEQ multiplex PCR, and TCRdb holds only the in-frame ones, with some missing. Of tens of thousands of clones in the sample, 80% to 85% were seen once. Regarding this clone: Its antigen is undetermined.

Looked up from germline, CDR1 is SGDLS and CDR2 is YYNGEE. The CDR3 has 15 residues. Germline trimming cut 4 bases from V and 3 bases from J; bases unmatched to any gene: 6. Material: CD4+ or CD8+ T cells sorted from blood, obtained in a trial of the OX40 agonist ivuxolimab. V and J are TRBV9 and TRBJ2-7, with TRBD1 matching 11 bases. This clonotype was obtained from an adult with an advanced solid tumor such as melanoma, head and neck, liver or kidney cancer. The chain's CDR3 is CASSPTGTGGYEQYF. The CDR3 nucleotides are TGTGCCAGCAGCCCGACTGGGACAGGGGGCTACGAGCAGTACTTC. The variable domain in full, completed from reference TRBV9 and TRBJ2-7, reads DSGVTQTPKHLITATGQRVTLRCSPRSGDLSVYWYQQSLDQGLQFLIQYYNGEERAKGNILERFSAQQFPDLHSELNLSSLELGDSALYFCASSPTGTGGYEQYFGPGTRLTVT.